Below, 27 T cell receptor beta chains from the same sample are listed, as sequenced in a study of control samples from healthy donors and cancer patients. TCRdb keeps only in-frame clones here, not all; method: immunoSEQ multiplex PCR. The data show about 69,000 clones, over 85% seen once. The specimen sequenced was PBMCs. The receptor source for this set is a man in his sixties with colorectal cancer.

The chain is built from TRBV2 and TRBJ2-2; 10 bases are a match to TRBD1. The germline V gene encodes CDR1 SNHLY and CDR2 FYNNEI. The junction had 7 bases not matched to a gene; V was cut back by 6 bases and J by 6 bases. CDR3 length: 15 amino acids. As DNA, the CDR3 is TGTGCCAGCAGGACCGGGACAGGGGCTCCCGGGGAGCTGTTTTTT. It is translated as CASRTGTGAPGELFF.

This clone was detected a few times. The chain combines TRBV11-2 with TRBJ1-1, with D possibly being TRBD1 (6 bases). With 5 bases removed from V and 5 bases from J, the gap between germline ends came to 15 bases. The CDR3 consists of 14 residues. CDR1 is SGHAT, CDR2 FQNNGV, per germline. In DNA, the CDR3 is TGTGCCAGCAGCCACAGGGTAGGGAAAACTGAAGCTTTCTTT. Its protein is CASSHRVGKTEAFF.

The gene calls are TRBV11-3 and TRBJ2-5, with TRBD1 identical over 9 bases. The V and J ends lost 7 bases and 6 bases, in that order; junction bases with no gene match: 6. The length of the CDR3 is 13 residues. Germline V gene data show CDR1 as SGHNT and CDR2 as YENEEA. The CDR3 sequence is CASKRDRDQTQYF. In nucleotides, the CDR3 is TGTGCCAGCAAACGGGACAGGGATCAGACCCAGTACTTC.

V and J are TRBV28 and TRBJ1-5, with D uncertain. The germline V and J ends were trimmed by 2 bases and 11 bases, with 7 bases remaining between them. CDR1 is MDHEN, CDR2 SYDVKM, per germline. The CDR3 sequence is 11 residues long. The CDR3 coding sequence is TGTGCCAGCAGTTTAGAACGGTCCCAGCATTTT. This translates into CASSLERSQHF.

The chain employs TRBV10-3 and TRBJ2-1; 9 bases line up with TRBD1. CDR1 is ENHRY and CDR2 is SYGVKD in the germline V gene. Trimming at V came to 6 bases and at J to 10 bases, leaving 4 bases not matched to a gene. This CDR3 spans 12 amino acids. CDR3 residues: CAISNGQGEQFF. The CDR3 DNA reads TGTGCCATCAGCAACGGACAGGGGGAGCAGTTCTTC.

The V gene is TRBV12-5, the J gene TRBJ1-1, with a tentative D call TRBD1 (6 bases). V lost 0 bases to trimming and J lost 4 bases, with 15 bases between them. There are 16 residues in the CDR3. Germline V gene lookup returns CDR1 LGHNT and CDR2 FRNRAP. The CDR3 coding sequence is TGTGCTAGTGGTTTGGTACATGGTGGACAGACCACTGAAGCTTTCTTT. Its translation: CASGLVHGGQTTEAFF. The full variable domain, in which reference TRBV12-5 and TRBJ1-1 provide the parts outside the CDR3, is DARVTQTPRHKVTEMGQEVTMRCQPILGHNTVFWYRQTMMQGLELLAYFRNRAPLDDSGMPKDRFSAEMPDATLATLKIQPSEPRDSAVYFCASGLVHGGQTTEAFFGQGTRLTVV.

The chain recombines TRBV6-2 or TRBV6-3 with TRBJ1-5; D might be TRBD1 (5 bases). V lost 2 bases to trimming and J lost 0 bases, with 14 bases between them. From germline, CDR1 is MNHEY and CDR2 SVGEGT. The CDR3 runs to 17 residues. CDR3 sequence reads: CASSYEKGRHSNQPQHF. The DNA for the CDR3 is TGTGCCAGCAGTTACGAGAAGGGACGACATAGCAATCAGCCCCAGCATTTT.

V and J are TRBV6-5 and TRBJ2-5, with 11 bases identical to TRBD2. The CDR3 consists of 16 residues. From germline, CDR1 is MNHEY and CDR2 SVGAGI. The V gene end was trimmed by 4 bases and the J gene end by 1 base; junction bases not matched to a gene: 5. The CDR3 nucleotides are TGTGCCAGCAGTTCGAGACTAGCGGGGACCCAAGAGACCCAGTACTTC. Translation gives CASSSRLAGTQETQYF.

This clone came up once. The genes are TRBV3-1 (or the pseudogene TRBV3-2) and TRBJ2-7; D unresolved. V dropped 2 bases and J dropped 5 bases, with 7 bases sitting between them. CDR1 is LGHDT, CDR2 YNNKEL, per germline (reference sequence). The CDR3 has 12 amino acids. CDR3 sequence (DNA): TGTGCCAGCAGCCAAAGCACGGACGAGCAGTACTTC. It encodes CASSQSTDEQYF.

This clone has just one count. The CDR3 DNA follows: TGTGCCAGCAGCACCCGCTGGCAGGGAGGCTACACCTTC. Translation gives CASSTRWQGGYTF. The chain is built from TRBV5-5 and TRBJ1-2, with TRBD1 as a possible D gene (5 bases). V shed 4 bases and J shed 8 bases, with 15 bases lying between them. This CDR3 region has 13 residues. The germline CDR1 and CDR2 sequences are SGHKS and YYEKEE (reference sequence).

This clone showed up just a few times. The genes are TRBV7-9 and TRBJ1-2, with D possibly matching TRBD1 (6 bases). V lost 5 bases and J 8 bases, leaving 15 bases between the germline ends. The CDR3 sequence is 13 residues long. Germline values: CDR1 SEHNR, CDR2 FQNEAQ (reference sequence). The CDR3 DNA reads TGTGCCAGCAGCCGGGGGGCGAGGGGGGGCTACACCTTC. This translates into CASSRGARGGYTF. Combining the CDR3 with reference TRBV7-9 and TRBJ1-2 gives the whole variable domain DTGVSQNPRHKITKRGQNVTFRCDPISEHNRLYWYRQTLGQGPEFLTYFQNEAQLEKSRLLSDRFSAERPKGSFSTLEIQRTEQGDSAMYLCASSRGARGGYTFGSGTRLTVV.

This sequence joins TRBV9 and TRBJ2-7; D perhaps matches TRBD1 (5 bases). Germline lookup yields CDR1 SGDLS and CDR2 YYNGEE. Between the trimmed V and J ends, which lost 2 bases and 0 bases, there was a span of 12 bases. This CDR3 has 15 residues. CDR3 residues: CASSVDSTYSYEQYF. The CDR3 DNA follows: TGTGCCAGCAGCGTTGACAGCACATACTCCTACGAGCAGTACTTC.

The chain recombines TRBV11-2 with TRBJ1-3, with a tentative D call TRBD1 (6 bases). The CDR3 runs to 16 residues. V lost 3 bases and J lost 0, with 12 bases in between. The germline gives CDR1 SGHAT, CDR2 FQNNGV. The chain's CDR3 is CASSFQQGFSGNTIYF. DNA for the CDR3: TGTGCCAGCAGCTTCCAACAGGGTTTCTCTGGAAACACCATATATTTT. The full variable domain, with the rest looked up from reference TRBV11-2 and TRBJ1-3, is EAGVAQSPRYKIIEKRQSVAFWCNPISGHATLYWYQQILGQGPKLLIQFQNNGVVDDSQLPKDRFSAERLKGVDSTLKIQPAKLEDSAVYLCASSFQQGFSGNTIYFGEGSWLTVV.

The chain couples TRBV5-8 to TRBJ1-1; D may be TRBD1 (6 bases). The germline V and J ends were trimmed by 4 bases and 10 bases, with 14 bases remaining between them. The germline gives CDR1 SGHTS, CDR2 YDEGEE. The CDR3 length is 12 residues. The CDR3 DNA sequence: TGTGCCAGCAGCGGGGGACATTTACTAGCTTTCTTT. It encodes CASSGGHLLAFF.

The CDR3 here is CASSPNTGGYEQYF. CDR3 nucleotides: TGTGCCAGCAGTCCGAACACAGGGGGGTACGAGCAGTACTTC. This sequence joins TRBV6-5 and TRBJ2-7; 8 nucleotides align to TRBD1. Germline V gene data show CDR1 as MNHEY and CDR2 as SVGAGI. V dropped 5 bases and J dropped 4; count of bases not matched to a gene: 7. The CDR3 runs 14 residues.

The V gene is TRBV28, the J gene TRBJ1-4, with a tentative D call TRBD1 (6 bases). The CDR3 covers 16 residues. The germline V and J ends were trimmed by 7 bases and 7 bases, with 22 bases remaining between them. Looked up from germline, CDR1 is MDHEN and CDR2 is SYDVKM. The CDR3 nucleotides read TGTGCCAGCACGGGGGGCCTCCGGAAACGAGGTGAAAAACTGTTTTTT. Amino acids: CASTGGLRKRGEKLFF.

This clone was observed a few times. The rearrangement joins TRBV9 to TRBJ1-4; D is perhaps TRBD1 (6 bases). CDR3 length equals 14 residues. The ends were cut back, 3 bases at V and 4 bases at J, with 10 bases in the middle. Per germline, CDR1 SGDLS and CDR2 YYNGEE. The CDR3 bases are TGTGCCAGCAGCGCCGGGACAAATAATGAAAAACTGTTTTTT. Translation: CASSAGTNNEKLFF.

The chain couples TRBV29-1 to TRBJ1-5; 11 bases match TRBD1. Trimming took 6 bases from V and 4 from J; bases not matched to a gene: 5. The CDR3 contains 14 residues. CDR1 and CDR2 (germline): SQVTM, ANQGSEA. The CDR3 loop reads CSVQDRGRNQPQHF. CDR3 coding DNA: TGCAGCGTGCAGGACAGGGGGCGGAATCAGCCCCAGCATTTT. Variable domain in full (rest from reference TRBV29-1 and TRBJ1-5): SAVISQKPSRDICQRGTSLTIQCQVDSQVTMMFWYRQQPGQSLTLIATANQGSEATYESGFVIDKFPISRPNLTFSTLTVSNMSPEDSSIYLCSVQDRGRNQPQHFGDGTRLSIL.

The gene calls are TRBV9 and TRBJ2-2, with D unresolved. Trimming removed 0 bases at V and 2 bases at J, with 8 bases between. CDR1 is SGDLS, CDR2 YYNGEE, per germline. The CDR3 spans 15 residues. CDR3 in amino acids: CASSVVGQNTGELFF. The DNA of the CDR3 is TGTGCCAGCAGCGTAGTGGGCCAAAACACCGGGGAGCTGTTTTTT. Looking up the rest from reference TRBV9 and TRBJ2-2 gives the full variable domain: DSGVTQTPKHLITATGQRVTLRCSPRSGDLSVYWYQQSLDQGLQFLIQYYNGEERAKGNILERFSAQQFPDLHSELNLSSLELGDSALYFCASSVVGQNTGELFFGEGSRLTVL.

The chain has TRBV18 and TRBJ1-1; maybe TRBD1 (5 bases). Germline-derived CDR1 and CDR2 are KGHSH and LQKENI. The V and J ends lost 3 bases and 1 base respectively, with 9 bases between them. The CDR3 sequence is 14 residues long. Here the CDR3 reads CASSPLQGNTEAFF. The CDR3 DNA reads TGTGCCAGCTCACCGCTTCAGGGGAACACTGAAGCTTTCTTT.

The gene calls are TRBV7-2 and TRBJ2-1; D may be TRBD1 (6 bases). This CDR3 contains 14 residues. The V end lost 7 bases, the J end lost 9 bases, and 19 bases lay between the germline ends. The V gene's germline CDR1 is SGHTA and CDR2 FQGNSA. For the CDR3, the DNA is TGTGCCAGCACCCTCTCTAACAGGGCGGCTGAGCAGTTCTTC. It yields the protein CASTLSNRAAEQFF.

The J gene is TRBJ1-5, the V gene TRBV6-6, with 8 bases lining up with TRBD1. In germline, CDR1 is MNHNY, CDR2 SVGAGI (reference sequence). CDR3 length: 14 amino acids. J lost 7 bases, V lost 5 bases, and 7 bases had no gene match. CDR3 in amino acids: CASSAGGAGQPQHF. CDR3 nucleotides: TGTGCCAGCAGTGCAGGGGGCGCAGGGCAGCCCCAGCATTTT.

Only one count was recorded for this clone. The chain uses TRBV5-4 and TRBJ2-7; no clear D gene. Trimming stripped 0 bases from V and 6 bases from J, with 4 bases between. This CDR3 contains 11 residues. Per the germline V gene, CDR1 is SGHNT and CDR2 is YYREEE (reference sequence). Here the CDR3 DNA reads TGTGCCAGCAGCTTGGGTCTCGAGCAGTACTTC. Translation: CASSLGLEQYF.

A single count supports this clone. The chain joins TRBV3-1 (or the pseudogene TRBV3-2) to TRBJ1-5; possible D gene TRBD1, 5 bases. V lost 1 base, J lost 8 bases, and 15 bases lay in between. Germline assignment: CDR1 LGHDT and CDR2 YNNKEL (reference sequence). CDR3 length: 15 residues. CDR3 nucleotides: TGTGCCAGCAGCCAAGTTGCGGGGGGAATCGAGCCCCAGCATTTT. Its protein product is CASSQVAGGIEPQHF.

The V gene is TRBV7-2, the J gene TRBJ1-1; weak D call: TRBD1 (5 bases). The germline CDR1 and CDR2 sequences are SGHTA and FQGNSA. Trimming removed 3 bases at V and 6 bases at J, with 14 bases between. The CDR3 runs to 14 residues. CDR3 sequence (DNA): TGTGCCAGCAGCTTCGCAGGGAGGCGTCCTGAAGCTTTCTTT. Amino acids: CASSFAGRRPEAFF.

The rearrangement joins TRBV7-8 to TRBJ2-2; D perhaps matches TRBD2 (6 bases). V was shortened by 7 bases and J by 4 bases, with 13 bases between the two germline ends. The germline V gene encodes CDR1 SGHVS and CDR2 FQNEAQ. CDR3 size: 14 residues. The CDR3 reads CASKKRAGTGELFF. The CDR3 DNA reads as TGTGCCAGCAAGAAGCGGGCTGGCACCGGGGAGCTGTTTTTT.

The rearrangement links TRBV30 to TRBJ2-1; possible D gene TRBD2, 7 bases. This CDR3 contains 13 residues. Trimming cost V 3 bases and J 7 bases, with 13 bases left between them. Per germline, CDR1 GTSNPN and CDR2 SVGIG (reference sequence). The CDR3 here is CAWRWRGGNEQFF. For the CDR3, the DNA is TGTGCCTGGAGGTGGAGGGGGGGAAATGAGCAGTTCTTC.